The clone carrying this T cell receptor beta chain is deemed medium-sized. Via MiXCR, TCRdb re-called the 5' RACE reads, giving one row per CDR3 protein. The table lists fewer than 35,000 distinct CDR3 sequences, 4.6% of them singletons. The data are from a study of neurological immune-mediated disorders. This CDR3 spans 15 amino acids. Per the germline V gene, CDR1 is DFQATT and CDR2 is SNEGSKA (reference sequence). With 6 bases removed from V and 0 bases from J, the gap between germline ends came to 17 bases. The rearrangement uses TRBV20-1 and TRBJ1-2; TRBD1 is a possible D gene (5 bases). The sample consisted of PBMCs. The clonotype was recovered from a man between 18 and 35 years old in good health. CDR3 coding DNA: TGCAGTGCCCCTTCGGGGACTTTATCTAACTATGGCTACACCTTC. Translation gives CSAPSGTLSNYGYTF.